Listed here are 28 T cell receptor beta chains from one sample, sequenced in a study of blood T cell repertoires in COVID-19. Here immunoSEQ multiplex PCR was the method, and the copy in TCRdb shows in-frame clones only, minus some. This table has approximately 75,000 clones, 75% to 85% appearing once. The sequencing sample was made of peripheral blood. All receptors come from a man between 25 and 39 years old with COVID-19, enrolled during active disease.

This chain joins TRBV15 and TRBJ2-7; 9 bases fit TRBD2. The CDR3 loop spans 15 amino acids. Trimming took 5 bases from V and 6 from J; bases not matched to a gene: 11. From germline, CDR1 is LNHNV and CDR2 YYDKDF (reference sequence). The CDR3 region has the DNA TGTGCCACCAGCTCCTCCCTAGCGGGATTAGGCGAGCAGTACTTC. Translated, it gives CATSSSLAGLGEQYF.

The chain links TRBV11-2 to TRBJ2-3, with 7 bases lining up with TRBD2. Trimming removed 2 bases from V and 7 bases from J; junction bases left unmatched: 12. Germline V gene data show CDR1 as SGHAT and CDR2 as FQNNGV. This CDR3 region has 16 residues. The CDR3 protein is CASSLLSTGGLYTQYF. The CDR3 DNA reads as TGTGCCAGCAGCTTATTATCGACGGGAGGTTTATATACGCAGTATTTT.

The gene calls are TRBV4-3 and TRBJ2-5; TRBD1 matches 8 bases. This CDR3 is 13 amino acids long. The germline CDR1 and CDR2 sequences are LGHNA and YSLEER. Trimming at V came to 4 bases and at J to 5 bases, leaving 3 bases not matched to a gene. The CDR3 sequence is CASSPGGAETQYF. The CDR3 DNA is TGCGCCAGCAGCCCAGGGGGCGCGGAGACCCAGTACTTC.

This clone was counted once. The V call is TRBV7-9, the J call TRBJ2-7, with a possible D match to TRBD1 (5 bases). The germline V gene has CDR1 SEHNR and CDR2 FQNEAQ (reference sequence). The V end lost 4 bases, the J end lost 4 bases, and 20 bases lay between the germline ends. The CDR3 has 16 amino acids. The CDR3 bases are TGTGCCAGCAGCTCGACGTCGACGTCAAAGGGGTACGAGCAGTACTTC. Protein product: CASSSTSTSKGYEQYF.

The chain links TRBV10-3 to TRBJ2-7; 8 nucleotides agree with TRBD2. Germline V gives CDR1 ENHRY, CDR2 SYGVKD. V shed 7 bases, J shed 0 bases, and the junction held 2 bases outside the gene matches. The CDR3 is 13 amino acids. CDR3 nucleotides: TGTGCCATCAAGAGCGGGAGCTCCTACGAGCAGTACTTC. Translating gives CAIKSGSSYEQYF.

This clone was seen just once. This chain joins TRBV25-1 and TRBJ1-2; 8 bases map to TRBD1. The CDR3 is made up of 13 amino acids. V dropped 9 bases and J dropped 2; count of bases not matched to a gene: 5. Germline-derived CDR1 and CDR2 are MGHDK and SYGVNS. As DNA, the CDR3 is TGTGCCAGTTCGACAGGGGAAAACTATGGCTACACCTTC. Translating it yields CASSTGENYGYTF.

The chain joins TRBV28 to TRBJ1-3; D might be TRBD1 (5 bases). Per the germline V gene, CDR1 is MDHEN and CDR2 is SYDVKM. V was clipped by 5 bases and J by 1 base, with 12 bases between them. The CDR3 runs 15 residues. The CDR3 DNA reads as TGTGCCAGCAGTCTAAACGCAGGGTCTGGAAACACCATATATTTT. Residues: CASSLNAGSGNTIYF.

This chain joins TRBV28 and TRBJ1-4; 11 nucleotides align to TRBD1. This CDR3 has 16 residues. The ends lost 5 bases at V and 0 bases at J; junction bases unmatched: 2. Germline-derived CDR1 and CDR2 are MDHEN and SYDVKM. The CDR3 DNA sequence: TGTGCCAGCAGTACGGGACAGGGGGCAACTAATGAAAAACTGTTTTTT. It codes for CASSTGQGATNEKLFF.

The chain uses TRBV30 and TRBJ2-5, with 8 bases lining up with TRBD2. This CDR3 contains 14 residues. CDR1 is GTSNPN, CDR2 SVGIG, per germline (reference sequence). The trim removed 0 bases at V and 4 bases at J, leaving 4 bases unmatched. The chain's CDR3 is CAWSVQAGVETQYF. CDR3 DNA: TGTGCCTGGAGTGTACAAGCGGGAGTAGAGACCCAGTACTTC.

Written as DNA, the CDR3 is TGCGCCAGCACCCCTGGGACAGGGGGCCAAGAGACCCAGTACTTC. Amino acid sequence: CASTPGTGGQETQYF. The rearrangement joins TRBV5-1 to TRBJ2-5; 11 bases fit TRBD1. Germline values: CDR1 SGHRS, CDR2 YFSETQ. The junction had 5 bases not matched to a gene; V was cut back by 6 bases and J by 1 base. This CDR3 has 15 amino acids. Full variable domain (missing parts from reference TRBV5-1 and TRBJ2-5): KAGVTQTPRYLIKTRGQQVTLSCSPISGHRSVSWYQQTPGQGLQFLFEYFSETQRNKGNFPGRFSGRQFSNSRSEMNVSTLELGDSALYLCASTPGTGGQETQYFGPGTRLLVL.

This chain links TRBV4-1 with TRBJ2-3; tentative D call: TRBD2 (6 bases). The germline V gene encodes CDR1 MGHRA and CDR2 YSYEKL. Trimming took off 4 bases at V and 2 bases at J, with 10 bases between the two ends. CDR3 length: 14 amino acids. For the CDR3, the DNA is TGCGCCAGCAGCCTTAGCGGAGACACAGATACGCAGTATTTT. Translation: CASSLSGDTDTQYF.

The chain links TRBV3-1 (or the pseudogene TRBV3-2) to TRBJ1-1; no clear D gene. V lost 1 base to trimming and J lost 2 bases, with 8 bases between them. Looked up from germline, CDR1 is LGHDT and CDR2 is YNNKEL (reference sequence). This CDR3 contains 14 residues. CDR3: CASSQGYGNTEAFF. DNA for the CDR3: TGTGCCAGCAGCCAAGGCTATGGTAACACTGAAGCTTTCTTT.

This clone was seen just once. The V and J genes are TRBV7-2 and TRBJ2-6; D uncertain. Germline-derived CDR1 and CDR2 are SGHTA and FQGNSA. There are 14 residues in the CDR3. With 4 bases removed from V and 0 bases from J, the gap between germline ends came to 4 bases. The chain's CDR3 is CASSYLSGANVLTF. The CDR3 DNA reads TGTGCCAGCAGCTATCTCTCTGGGGCCAACGTCCTGACTTTC.

The V gene is TRBV27, the J gene TRBJ1-1; possible D gene TRBD1, 5 bases. Per the germline V gene, CDR1 is MNHEY and CDR2 is SMNVEV (reference sequence). Trimming stripped 2 bases from V and 5 bases from J, with 15 bases between. This CDR3 has 15 residues. In DNA form, the CDR3 reads TGTGCCAGCAGTTTAGTGGCGGGGGGTGGGACTGAAGCTTTCTTT. Translating it yields CASSLVAGGGTEAFF.

V usage is TRBV19 and J usage is TRBJ2-7, with 9 bases matching TRBD2. The CDR3 spans 13 residues. Germline CDR1 reads LNHDA; CDR2 reads SQIVND (reference sequence). The trim removed 4 bases at V and 3 bases at J, leaving 1 base unmatched. CDR3 in DNA: TGTGCCAGTAGTAGCGGGAGGGTCTACGAGCAGTACTTC. This codes for CASSSGRVYEQYF. Drawing the rest from reference TRBV19 and TRBJ2-7, the complete variable domain is DGGITQSPKYLFRKEGQNVTLSCEQNLNHDAMYWYRQDPGQGLRLIYYSQIVNDFQKGDIAEGYSVSREKKESFPLTVTSAQKNPTAFYLCASSSGRVYEQYFGPGTRLTVT.

This sequence joins TRBV6-6 and TRBJ2-1, with 12 positions matching TRBD2. The J segment lost 6 bases and the V segment lost 6 bases, leaving 18 bases of the junction unmatched. This CDR3 comprises 19 residues. From germline, CDR1 is MNHNY and CDR2 SVGAGI (reference sequence). This chain's CDR3 is CASSRRTSGNLLGPNEQFF. The CDR3 region has the DNA TGTGCCAGCAGCCGAAGGACTAGCGGGAACCTCCTAGGTCCCAATGAGCAGTTCTTC.

This rearrangement joins TRBV11-2 to TRBJ1-2; TRBD1 matches at 9 bases. J lost 4 bases, V lost 5 bases, and 14 bases had no gene match. The CDR3 loop spans 17 amino acids. CDR1 SGHAT and CDR2 FQNNGV come from the germline V gene. The CDR3 loop is CASSPRTGAMPLYGYTF. CDR3 in DNA: TGTGCCAGCAGCCCGAGGACAGGGGCGATGCCGCTCTATGGCTACACCTTC.

This chain connects TRBV4-2 to TRBJ1-5; D may be TRBD1 (5 bases). This CDR3 has 14 residues. Deletions cut 6 bases from V and 2 bases from J, with 11 bases between. The germline CDR1 and CDR2 sequences are LGHNA and YNFKEQ. The chain's CDR3 is CASSPSGGNQPQHF. CDR3 DNA: TGTGCCAGCAGTCCCTCGGGGGGCAATCAGCCCCAGCATTTT.

V is TRBV3-1 (or the pseudogene TRBV3-2) and J is TRBJ1-4; tentatively, D is TRBD1 (5 bases). Trimming left V 3 bases short and J 4 bases short, with 6 bases between. CDR1 LGHDT and CDR2 YNNKEL come from the germline V gene (reference sequence). The CDR3 extends over 13 amino acids. The CDR3 protein is CASSHDSNEKLFF. The CDR3, as DNA: TGTGCCAGCAGCCATGACAGTAATGAAAAACTGTTTTTT.

As DNA, the CDR3 is TGTGCCAGCTCACCATACAGGGCCACTACAGATACGCAGTATTTT. The encoded protein is CASSPYRATTDTQYF. This chain connects TRBV18 to TRBJ2-3, with D possibly TRBD1 on 6 matching bases. This CDR3 comprises 15 residues. Germline V gene sequence: CDR1 KGHSH, CDR2 LQKENI. V lost 2 bases to trimming and J lost 3 bases, with 12 bases between them.

This chain joins TRBV3-1 (or the pseudogene TRBV3-2) and TRBJ1-6; D gene unclear. V was cut by 4 bases and J by 5 bases, with 6 bases left in between. The V gene's germline CDR1 is LGHDT and CDR2 YNNKEL (reference sequence). The CDR3 runs to 13 residues. This CDR3 is CASSPPDNSPLHF. CDR3 bases: TGTGCCAGCAGCCCCCCCGATAATTCACCCCTCCACTTT.

V and J are TRBV19 and TRBJ1-2; 12 bases align to TRBD1. Germline assignment: CDR1 LNHDA and CDR2 SQIVND (reference sequence). This CDR3 region has 16 residues. Trimming at V came to 4 bases and at J to 8 bases, leaving 11 bases not matched to a gene. The CDR3 protein is CASSTSRDRGPYGYTF. The CDR3 nucleotides are TGTGCCAGTAGTACGTCCCGGGACAGGGGGCCCTACGGCTACACCTTC.

The chain has TRBV9 and TRBJ2-1, with unresolved D. Germline-derived CDR1 and CDR2 are SGDLS and YYNGEE. Trimming shortened V by 0 bases and J by 7 bases, and 11 bases separated the two germline ends. The CDR3 contains 14 residues. CDR3: CASSVAPVENEQFF. CDR3 sequence (DNA): TGTGCCAGCAGCGTAGCCCCCGTAGAGAATGAGCAGTTCTTC.

The chain employs TRBV4-2 and TRBJ2-1; 7 bases fit TRBD2. The CDR3 has 15 amino acids. With V trimmed by 4 bases and J by 5 bases, 8 bases remained unmatched. Germline lookup yields CDR1 LGHNA and CDR2 YNFKEQ. CDR3 residues: CASSLEGGPHNEQFF. DNA for the CDR3: TGTGCCAGCAGCCTGGAGGGAGGGCCCCACAATGAGCAGTTCTTC.

The chain links TRBV28 to TRBJ1-5; 7 bases line up with TRBD1. The J segment lost 2 bases and the V segment lost 5 bases, leaving 6 bases of the junction unmatched. CDR3 size: 15 residues. Germline lookup yields CDR1 MDHEN and CDR2 SYDVKM. CDR3 sequence: CASSLGQARNQPQHF. The DNA for the CDR3 is TGTGCCAGCAGTCTTGGACAGGCCCGCAATCAGCCCCAGCATTTT.

The chain carries TRBV7-3 and TRBJ2-7, with 7 bases fitting TRBD1. Germline V gene sequence: CDR1 SGHTA, CDR2 FQGTGA. CDR3 length: 15 residues. The junction had 8 bases not matched to a gene; V was cut back by 4 bases and J by 2 bases. Written as DNA, the CDR3 is TGTGCCAGCAGCTCCCCGGAGACAGGGACCTACGAGCAGTACTTC. Protein: CASSSPETGTYEQYF.

The J gene is TRBJ1-5, the V gene TRBV19; no reliable D call. CDR3 length: 13 residues. The germline CDR1 and CDR2 sequences are LNHDA and SQIVND (reference sequence). V shed 1 base and J shed 6 bases, with 7 bases lying between them. The CDR3: CASSIASGQPQHF. DNA of the CDR3: TGTGCCAGTAGTATAGCCAGTGGTCAGCCCCAGCATTTT.

The J gene is TRBJ1-3, the V gene TRBV19; D gene unclear. Trimming shortened V by 9 bases and J by 7 bases, and 19 bases separated the two germline ends. Looked up from germline, CDR1 is LNHDA and CDR2 is SQIVND (reference sequence). This CDR3 contains 14 residues. The CDR3 DNA follows: TGTGCCAGCTCTGGCCTCCAAAGCGGGAACACCATATATTTT. Amino acids: CASSGLQSGNTIYF.